The 11 T cell receptor beta chains presented below share a single source sample, sequenced in a study of cytomegalovirus exposure and HLA in healthy donors. 60 Vbeta and 13 Jbeta primers were used in PCR. Clones were sequenced by immunoSEQ multiplex PCR, and TCRdb holds only the in-frame ones, with some missing. The sample yields under 200,000 clones, more than 70% seen once. Sequencing used PBMCs. All receptors come from a girl between 5 and 17 years old in good health and CMV-seronegative.

This rearrangement joins TRBV6-1 to TRBJ1-5, with D perhaps matching TRBD1 (5 bases). Germline-derived CDR1 and CDR2 are MNHNS and SASEGT. The V end was cut by 2 bases, the J end by 6 bases, with 14 bases between. The CDR3 spans 15 residues. As DNA, the CDR3 is TGTGCCAGCAGTGAATCATGGGTCGGGGGTCAGCCCCAGCATTTT. Its translation: CASSESWVGGQPQHF.

The chain employs TRBV2 and TRBJ2-3, with 10 bases fitting TRBD2. Per the germline V gene, CDR1 is SNHLY and CDR2 is FYNNEI. The CDR3 is made up of 15 amino acids. The V segment lost 4 bases and the J segment 3 bases; nucleotides outside the gene matches: 4. DNA of the CDR3: TGTGCCAGCAGTGGGACTAGCGGCGGTACAGATACGCAGTATTTT. Its protein product is CASSGTSGGTDTQYF. The full variable domain, rest sourced from reference TRBV2 and TRBJ2-3, is EPEVTQTPSHQVTQMGQEVILRCVPISNHLYFYWYRQILGQKVEFLVSFYNNEISEKSEIFDDQFSVERPDGSNFTLKIRSTKLEDSAMYFCASSGTSGGTDTQYFGPGTRLTVL.

This clone occurred once. This chain connects TRBV5-4 to TRBJ1-2, with 7 bases matching TRBD1. CDR1 and CDR2 (germline): SGHNT, YYREEE (reference sequence). This CDR3 is 14 amino acids long. The V gene end was trimmed by 8 bases and the J gene end by 8 bases; junction bases not matched to a gene: 15. The CDR3, as DNA: TGTGCCAGTTTAAACCCCGGACAGGTCGGCGGCTACACCTTC. Translation gives CASLNPGQVGGYTF.

This sequence joins TRBV18 and TRBJ2-7, with TRBD1 identical over 9 bases. Germline CDR1 and CDR2: KGHSH and LQKENI. The CDR3 covers 16 residues. Trimming cost V 2 bases and J 2 bases; bases outside gene matches: 7. The CDR3 sequence is CASSPFGQGQTYEQYF. The CDR3 nucleotides read TGTGCCAGCTCACCATTTGGACAGGGGCAGACCTACGAGCAGTACTTC. Supplemented by reference TRBV18 and TRBJ2-7, the full variable domain reads NAGVMQNPRHLVRRRGQEARLRCSPMKGHSHVYWYRQLPEEGLKFMVYLQKENIIDESGMPKERFSAEFPKEGPSILRIQQVVRGDSAAYFCASSPFGQGQTYEQYFGPGTRLTVT.

The chain has TRBV7-8 and TRBJ2-5, with 8 positions matching TRBD1. CDR1 SGHVS and CDR2 FQNEAQ come from the germline V gene. V trimming: 1 base; J trimming: 6 bases; junction bases outside the gene matches: 13. The CDR3 is 17 residues long. CDR3 coding DNA: TGTGCCAGCAGCTTAGTGTCAGGGCTACCCAGGGGGCAGACCCAGTACTTC. This sequence encodes CASSLVSGLPRGQTQYF.

The chain carries TRBV7-9 and TRBJ1-1, with D hard to call. The CDR3 totals 15 residues. CDR1 SEHNR and CDR2 FQNEAQ come from the germline V gene (reference sequence). With 2 bases removed from V and 5 bases from J, the gap between germline ends came to 15 bases. CDR3 DNA sequence: TGTGCCAGCAGCTTAATCGTAGCGGAGGAGACTGAAGCTTTCTTT. Protein product: CASSLIVAEETEAFF.

The chain carries TRBV6-1 and TRBJ1-3; D ambiguous. The CDR3 consists of 14 residues. Per the germline V gene, CDR1 is MNHNS and CDR2 is SASEGT. V lost 4 bases, J lost 0 bases, and 7 bases lay in between. The CDR3 is CASSGGSSGNTIYF. In DNA form, the CDR3 reads TGTGCCAGCAGTGGAGGTTCCTCTGGAAACACCATATATTTT.

The chain joins TRBV10-2 to TRBJ1-5; tentative D call: TRBD1 (6 bases). V gave up 6 bases and J gave up 2 bases, with 23 bases separating them. The V gene's germline CDR1 is WSHSY and CDR2 SAAADI. The CDR3 contains 18 residues. CDR3 DNA: TGCGCCAGCAGAAGACAGGACGGCGGGGGTTTAGGCAATCAGCCCCAGCATTTT. Residues: CASRRQDGGGLGNQPQHF.

The chain uses TRBV7-7 and TRBJ2-3; 8 bases fit TRBD2. V was clipped by 6 bases and J by 0 bases; unmatched bases: 5. Germline loops: CDR1 SSHAT, CDR2 FNYEAQ (reference sequence). The CDR3 length is 15 residues. CDR3 residues: CASSRGGSSTDTQYF. The CDR3, as DNA: TGTGCCAGCAGTCGCGGGGGGTCTAGCACAGATACGCAGTATTTT.

The rearrangement links TRBV27 to TRBJ1-3; the match to TRBD1 covers 11 bases. The CDR3 is 18 residues long. Per the germline V gene, CDR1 is MNHEY and CDR2 is SMNVEV (reference sequence). V shed 5 bases and J 2 bases; nucleotides not matched to a gene: 11. The CDR3: CASSPTRDRGLTGNTIYF. CDR3 coding DNA: TGTGCCAGCAGTCCAACCCGGGACAGGGGGTTAACTGGAAACACCATATATTTT.

This chain joins TRBV27 and TRBJ1-5, with unresolved D. CDR3 length: 15 amino acids. Germline CDR1 and CDR2: MNHEY and SMNVEV (reference sequence). Trimming removed 8 bases from V and 2 bases from J, with 16 bases in between. The CDR3 DNA reads as TGTGCCAGCGCCCTCGGGGAGCTGGGCAATCAGCCCCAGCATTTT. Its translation is CASALGELGNQPQHF.